The clone carrying this TCR beta chain turned up a few times. RNA transcripts yielded amplified TCR beta CDR3 regions. First-round RT-PCR targeting the TCR CDR3 was performed with the HTBI primer set. TCRdb called the multiplex PCR reads again in MiXCR, with one record for every CDR3 protein. The sample contains about 620,000 distinct CDR3 sequences, about a sixth of which appear only once. The data derive from a study of T cells in Graves' hyperthyroidism and ophthalmopathy. Germline assignment: CDR1 WNHNN and CDR2 SYGVQD (reference sequence). Trimming left V 3 bases short and J 10 bases short, with 12 bases between. There are 13 residues in the CDR3. Researchers defined stable Graves' hyperthyroidism as no ophthalmopathy progression within 18 months. It was uncontrolled infection, other autoimmune disease, pregnancy or lactation that excluded patients.

The chain couples TRBV10-1 to TRBJ2-2, with D perhaps matching TRBD1 (6 bases). The sequence derives from a woman under 40 with Graves' hyperthyroidism. Sequenced material: blood. CDR3 bases: TGCGCCAGCAGTGACCCCGGGACAATGGAGCTGTTTTTT. Its translation is CASSDPGTMELFF.